The clone carrying this T cell receptor beta chain was counted a few times. Its antigen is still unknown. The CDR3 consists of 15 residues. V trimming: 6 bases; J trimming: 2 bases; junction bases outside the gene matches: 6. From germline, CDR1 is LNHDA and CDR2 SQIVND (reference sequence). Every sample had a minimum of 6 million PBMCs isolated. The data originate from a study of blood T cells in healthy people across ages. About the study: Roughly one uniquely barcoded beta molecule per two T cells was captured.

Next came a second PCR, run for about 7 to 12 cycles, which used a sample-barcoded 5' primer along with a J-beta primer mix. TCRdb passed the 5' RACE reads through MiXCR, listing each CDR3 protein once. The sample has some 790,000 distinct CDR3 sequences; roughly 26% are singletons. Broader study findings: Higher diversity and more naive CD4+ cells were features of long-lived donors, compared to aged donors.

This receptor was taken from an elderly woman in good health. Sequencing was carried out using blood. This chain connects TRBV19 to TRBJ1-5; 8 nucleotides match TRBD1. CDR3 in amino acids: CASRTVGQGNQPQHF. The CDR3 DNA reads as TGTGCCAGTAGGACCGTGGGACAGGGCAATCAGCCCCAGCATTTT. The entire variable domain, with the rest obtained from reference TRBV19 and TRBJ1-5, is as follows: DGGITQSPKYLFRKEGQNVTLSCEQNLNHDAMYWYRQDPGQGLRLIYYSQIVNDFQKGDIAEGYSVSREKKESFPLTVTSAQKNPTAFYLCASRTVGQGNQPQHFGDGTRLSIL.